The T cell receptor (beta chain) described here comes from a study of blood T cell repertoires in COVID-19. Germline V gene lookup returns CDR1 MGHRA and CDR2 YSYEKL. The CDR3 contains 18 residues. The V end was cut by 5 bases, the J end by 0 bases, with 21 bases between. Measured with immunoSEQ multiplex PCR; TCRdb has only the in-frame clones, and not every one. The table lists a few hundred thousand clones, 86% of them singletons, with 3% to 4.5% in the top ten. The sequence came from a woman aged 40 to 55 with acute COVID-19. J is TRBJ2-3 and V is TRBV4-1; tentatively, D is TRBD2 (5 bases). Sequencing was carried out using PBMCs or T cells enriched from blood (not recorded which). CDR3 sequence reads: CASSTTILESRSTDTQYF. The CDR3 DNA follows: TGCGCCAGCAGCACTACTATACTAGAGAGCAGGAGCACAGATACGCAGTATTTT.